This T cell receptor (beta chain) was captured in a study of neurological immune-mediated disorders. On the study more broadly: Of about 34 multiple sclerosis patients, approximately 31 were relapsing-remitting and 3 secondary progressive.

The germline gives CDR1 ENHRY, CDR2 SYGVKD. The CDR3 is made up of 12 amino acids. As concerns this clonotype: Its antigen is as yet unknown. A junction boundary mismatches the germline segment, possibly from a read error.

The study's findings and limits: HTLV-1-associated myelopathy showed the most TCR clonal expansion; multiple sclerosis the least, below healthy controls.

The cDNA was produced through 5'RACE with 10-nucleotide random UMIs. One entry per CDR3 protein results from TCRdb running MiXCR on the 5' RACE reads. The sample includes roughly 120,000 distinct CDR3 sequences, approximately 3.2% of them seen just once. Material for sequencing was PBMCs. This receptor was identified in a woman aged 25 to 39 with multiple sclerosis. The genes are TRBV10-3 and TRBJ1-5, with D perhaps matching TRBD1 (5 bases). The CDR3 DNA follows: TGTGCCATCAGTGCGGGGGATCAGACCCAGAATTTT. Residues: CAISAGDQTQNF.